The present TCR beta chain was sequenced within a study of blood T cell repertoires in COVID-19. Measured with immunoSEQ multiplex PCR; TCRdb has only the in-frame clones, and not every one. Of 200,000 to 250,000 clones in the sample, 70% to 90% were seen once. V was clipped by 3 bases and J by 5 bases, with 13 bases between them. In germline, CDR1 is MNHNS, CDR2 SASEGT. CDR3 size: 14 residues. Individuals drawn from about two dozen US areas were about 18 to 89 years old. Cohort allocation depended upon clinical history that participants reported. The sample was PBMCs or T cells enriched from blood (not recorded which). The V and J genes are TRBV6-1 and TRBJ1-1; D uncertain. The sequence was collected from a man under 40 who had recovered from COVID-19. This CDR3 reads CASSDRDLGTEAFF. The CDR3 nucleotides are TGTGCCAGCAGTGATCGGGATCTGGGAACTGAAGCTTTCTTT.